The 12 T cell receptor beta chains below all came from one sample that was sequenced in a study of T cell repertoires in cytomegalovirus infection. Their antigen targets remain unknown. TCRdb redid the calling of the reads with MiXCR, one entry per CDR3 protein. The profile covers 450,000 to 600,000 distinct CDR3 sequences, with more than 40% appearing a single time and around 44% taken by the ten largest. The material sequenced was cultured PBMCs, taken from culture after CMV antigen stimulation. The receptors here all came from a human donor in good health (CMV status not recorded). Some clones in this sample may be carry-over from other donors' samples.

The chain has TRBV7-6 and TRBJ2-2; the match to TRBD2 covers 12 bases. CDR3 length: 15 residues. Germline lookup yields CDR1 SGHVS and CDR2 FNYEAQ. V shed 5 bases, J shed 7 bases, and the junction held 5 bases outside the gene matches. The CDR3, as DNA: TGTGCCAGCAGCCTAAGGACTAGCGGGATCGGGGAGCTGTTTTTT. Translated: CASSLRTSGIGELFF.

The genes are TRBV6-5 and TRBJ1-1; 7 nucleotides line up with TRBD1. Germline CDR1 and CDR2: MNHEY and SVGAGI. The V segment lost 6 bases and the J segment 5 bases; nucleotides outside the gene matches: 18. CDR3 length: 17 amino acids. CDR3 coding DNA: TGTGCCAGCAGCCCCGGGGCAGGGGGACGAGACGGAACTGAAGCTTTCTTT. Residues: CASSPGAGGRDGTEAFF.

Comments on this clonotype: A much larger clone is a single base away; this may be a read error. The CDR3 spells CASSSTRNTQYF. DNA of the CDR3: TGTGCCAGCAGCTCGACGCGGAATACGCAGTATTTT. The rearrangement joins TRBV11-2 to TRBJ2-3; D gene unclear. Germline V gene lookup returns CDR1 SGHAT and CDR2 FQNNGV. This CDR3 region has 12 residues. With 4 bases removed from V and 7 bases from J, the gap between germline ends came to 9 bases.

This clonotype was counted at least ten times. V gene TRBV7-2 combines with J gene TRBJ2-3, with 7 nucleotides matching TRBD2. The CDR3 consists of 13 residues. V shed 1 base, J shed 7 bases, and the junction held 2 bases outside the gene matches. Germline V gene sequence: CDR1 SGHTA, CDR2 FQGNSA. CDR3 protein: CASSLGGGNTQYF. Written as DNA, the CDR3 is TGTGCCAGCAGCTTAGGGGGGGGTAATACGCAGTATTTT.

V and J are TRBV28 and TRBJ1-2; perhaps TRBD1 as D (5 bases). Germline CDR1 MDHEN, CDR2 SYDVKM. This CDR3 has 14 residues. With 2 bases removed from V and 11 bases from J, the gap between germline ends came to 18 bases. In nucleotides, the CDR3 is TGTGCCAGCAGTTTAAGGGGAAGCAGGGTACCTTACACCTTC. It yields the protein CASSLRGSRVPYTF.

The chain employs TRBV3-1 and TRBJ2-5, with 7 bases aligning to TRBD2. From germline, CDR1 is LGHDT and CDR2 YNNKEL (reference sequence). V gave up 6 bases and J gave up 2 bases; unmatched junction bases: 6. CDR3 length equals 14 residues. The CDR3 protein is CASRRGGVQETQYF. CDR3 nucleotide sequence: TGTGCCAGCAGGCGCGGGGGTGTACAAGAGACCCAGTACTTC.

The chain is built from TRBV12-3 or TRBV12-4 and TRBJ2-4, with 8 bases identical to TRBD1. The length of the CDR3 is 14 residues. J lost 9 bases, V lost 7 bases, and 11 bases had no gene match. The CDR3 DNA sequence: TGTGCCAGCACCCTGGACAGGGAAGGGGGCATTCAGTACTTC. The encoded protein is CASTLDREGGIQYF.

In its sample, this clonotype was seen a few times. The V gene is TRBV7-6, the J gene TRBJ2-7, with D uncertain. Germline V lookup: CDR1 SGHVS, CDR2 FNYEAQ. Trimming left V 1 base short and J 0 bases short, with 13 bases between. This CDR3 is 16 amino acids long. The chain's CDR3 is CASSLGGRMVSYEQYF. As DNA, the CDR3 is TGTGCCAGCAGCTTAGGAGGCCGAATGGTCTCCTACGAGCAGTACTTC.

The gene calls are TRBV7-2 and TRBJ2-1; either TRBD1 or TRBD2 may supply D (5 bases each). The CDR3 length is 11 residues. Germline lookup yields CDR1 SGHTA and CDR2 FQGNSA. V was cut by 2 bases and J by 15 bases, with 11 bases left in between. The CDR3 bases are TGTGCCAGCAGCTTAAGGGACGTGCCGTTCTTC. It codes for CASSLRDVPFF. Full variable domain (remainder filled in from reference TRBV7-2 and TRBJ2-1): GAGVSQSPSNKVTEKGKDVELRCDPISGHTALYWYRQSLGQGLEFLIYFQGNSAPDKSGLPSDRFSAERTGGSVSTLTIQRTQQEDSAVYLCASSLRDVPFFGPGTRLTVL.

The chain is built from TRBV20-1 and TRBJ2-1; no firm D call. Germline lookup yields CDR1 DFQATT and CDR2 SNEGSKA (reference sequence). Trimming took 1 base from V and 0 from J, leaving 13 bases between them. CDR3 length: 16 residues. The CDR3 nucleotides are TGCAGTGCTAGAGTCCGGGCGCCCGGCTCCTACAATGAGCAGTTCTTC. Its translation is CSARVRAPGSYNEQFF.

This clonotype was counted a few times. CDR3 bases: TGTGCCAGCAGCTTTAGACTCACTAAGAATGAGCAGTTCTTC. This gives the protein CASSFRLTKNEQFF. The gene calls are TRBV11-2 and TRBJ2-1; D is undetermined. Germline CDR1 is SGHAT and CDR2 is FQNNGV. The CDR3 is made up of 14 amino acids. The V end was cut by 3 bases, the J end by 7 bases, with 13 bases between.

The CDR3 protein is CASSYQGLGKIPGANVLTF. CDR3 bases: TGTGCCAGCAGTTATCAGGGGCTAGGTAAAATACCTGGGGCCAACGTCCTGACTTTC. This rearrangement joins TRBV28 to TRBJ2-6; D is possibly TRBD1 (6 bases). This CDR3 region has 19 residues. V was clipped by 4 bases and J by 2 bases, with 21 bases between them. Germline assignment: CDR1 MDHEN and CDR2 SYDVKM.